These 15 T cell receptor beta chains share one sample of origin, sequenced in a study of shared clonotypes between healthy human individuals. Measured with immunoSEQ multiplex PCR; TCRdb has only the in-frame clones, and not every one. The repertoire holds about 1.5 million clones, 98% seen once, with around 0.45% in the top ten. Sequencing used naive CD4+ T cells sorted from blood. This sample's subset: CD45RA+ positively selected. All receptors derive from a man in his thirties or forties in good health.

As for this clone: Mismatch with germline at one junction end may stem from a read error. The chain carries TRBV5-3 and TRBJ2-7, with D possibly being TRBD1 or TRBD2 (6 bases each). TRBV5-3 is an open reading frame whose function is uncertain. The CDR3 covers 14 residues. The CDR3 nucleotides read TGTGCCAGCAGCTTGGCGGAGGGGGCCTACGAGCAGTACTTC. Protein product: CASSLAEGAYEQYF.

The rearrangement joins TRBV7-2 to TRBJ2-7, with D maybe TRBD1 (5 bases). The CDR3 contains 14 residues. Between the trimmed V and J ends, which lost 4 bases and 3 bases, there was a span of 13 bases. CDR1 is SGHTA, CDR2 FQGNSA, per germline. The CDR3 sequence: CASSSTAIFYEQYF. For the CDR3, the DNA is TGTGCCAGCAGCTCGACAGCGATTTTCTACGAGCAGTACTTC.

The CDR3 loop is CASSWGRYNEQFF. In DNA, the CDR3 is TGTGCCAGCAGTTGGGGACGGTACAATGAGCAGTTCTTC. The chain recombines TRBV27 with TRBJ2-1, with D possibly being TRBD1 or TRBD2 (5 bases each). The V end was cut by 4 bases, the J end by 4 bases, with 8 bases between. The CDR3 has 13 residues. Germline V gene data show CDR1 as MNHEY and CDR2 as SMNVEV (reference sequence).

The chain combines TRBV5-1 with TRBJ2-1, with 12 bases that match TRBD2. Germline values: CDR1 SGHRS, CDR2 YFSETQ. CDR3 length equals 16 residues. Losses at the gene ends were 3 bases for V and 4 bases for J; bases not matched to a gene: 5. In DNA, the CDR3 is TGCGCCAGCAGCTCCCCGGGACTAGCGGGTTACAATGAGCAGTTCTTC. This sequence encodes CASSSPGLAGYNEQFF.

The chain couples TRBV18 to TRBJ2-3, with 10 bases that match TRBD2. J gave up 2 bases and V 6 bases, and 8 bases lay outside the gene matches. This CDR3 spans 16 amino acids. The germline V gene has CDR1 KGHSH and CDR2 LQKENI. The CDR3 DNA reads as TGTGCCAGCTCCGAGTGGACTAGCGGAAACACAGATACGCAGTATTTT. This gives the protein CASSEWTSGNTDTQYF.

The chain is built from TRBV7-9 and TRBJ2-1, with unresolved D. CDR1 and CDR2 from the germline V gene are SEHNR and FQNEAQ (reference sequence). The CDR3 has 13 amino acids. Trimming took off 1 base at V and 7 bases at J, with 8 bases between the two ends. CDR3 amino acids: CASSLEQRNEQFF. CDR3 sequence (DNA): TGTGCCAGCAGCTTAGAACAGCGTAATGAGCAGTTCTTC. The variable domain in full, completed from reference TRBV7-9 and TRBJ2-1, reads DTGVSQNPRHKITKRGQNVTFRCDPISEHNRLYWYRQTLGQGPEFLTYFQNEAQLEKSRLLSDRFSAERPKGSFSTLEIQRTEQGDSAMYLCASSLEQRNEQFFGPGTRLTVL.

A remark on this clone: This specimen includes other DNA sequences encoding the same CDR3. The genes are TRBV19 and TRBJ1-5, with D perhaps matching TRBD1 (5 bases). The CDR3 runs to 14 residues. Germline V gene sequence: CDR1 LNHDA, CDR2 SQIVND (reference sequence). Trimming pared 3 bases from V and 0 bases from J, leaving 6 bases between. This CDR3 is CASSIRDSNQPQHF. Here the CDR3 DNA reads TGTGCCAGTAGTATCAGGGATAGCAATCAGCCCCAGCATTTT.

The chain joins TRBV5-1 to TRBJ2-3; 12 nucleotides match TRBD1. The CDR3 runs 15 residues. V lost 4 bases, J lost 4 bases, and 4 bases stayed unmatched. Per the germline V gene, CDR1 is SGHRS and CDR2 is YFSETQ. CDR3 nucleotides: TGCGCCAGCAGCCGGGGACAGGGGGCCCCAGATACGCAGTATTTT. It specifies CASSRGQGAPDTQYF.

The V gene is TRBV4-1, the J gene TRBJ2-4, with D possibly being TRBD1 or TRBD2 (6 bases each). This CDR3 comprises 15 residues. V was clipped by 1 base and J by 6 bases, with 13 bases between them. Germline V gene sequence: CDR1 MGHRA, CDR2 YSYEKL. CDR3 residues: CASSQVWGALNIQYF. The CDR3 nucleotides are TGCGCCAGCAGCCAAGTGTGGGGGGCGCTAAACATTCAGTACTTC.

CDR3 sequence reads: CASSPDRGGNQPQHF. CDR3 DNA sequence: TGCGCCAGCAGTCCTGACAGGGGGGGAAATCAGCCCCAGCATTTT. J is TRBJ1-5 and V is TRBV10-2, with 9 bases matching TRBD1. The germline CDR1 and CDR2 sequences are WSHSY and SAAADI. CDR3 length equals 15 residues. J gave up 4 bases and V 5 bases, and 6 bases lay outside the gene matches.

A remark on this clone: A junction end diverges from the germline sequence, so it may reflect a read error. The chain carries TRBV5-1 and TRBJ2-7; 8 bases match TRBD1. Germline CDR1 and CDR2: SGHRS and YFSETQ. This CDR3 has 15 amino acids. This chain's CDR3 is CASSLDRGVRSSTSF. CDR3 nucleotide sequence: TGCGCCAGCAGCTTGGACAGGGGGGTCCGGTCTTCGACGAGCTTC. The variable domain in full, with the rest retrieved from reference TRBV5-1 and TRBJ2-7, is KAGVTQTPRYLIKTRGQQVTLSCSPISGHRSVSWYQQTPGQGLQFLFEYFSETQRNKGNFPGRFSGRQFSNSRSEMNVSTLELGDSALYLCASSLDRGVRSSTSFGPGTRLTVT.

V and J are TRBV5-6 and TRBJ1-1, with 8 bases matching TRBD1. The V segment lost 0 bases and the J segment 8 bases; nucleotides outside the gene matches: 3. CDR3 length: 13 amino acids. Germline-derived CDR1 and CDR2 are SGHDT and YYEEEE. The CDR3 spells CASSLAGTGEAFF. The CDR3 DNA follows: TGTGCCAGCAGCTTGGCCGGGACAGGAGAAGCTTTCTTT.

The CDR3, as DNA: TGCGCCAGCAGTGTCCGAGACAGGGGGCTGGGTGAGCAGTTCTTC. Its translation is CASSVRDRGLGEQFF. The chain joins TRBV10-1 to TRBJ2-1; 10 nucleotides line up with TRBD1. The CDR3 is 15 residues long. Germline V gene sequence: CDR1 WNHNN, CDR2 SYGVQD (reference sequence). After removal of 4 bases from V and 9 bases from J, the junction contained 9 bases not matched to a gene.

V gene TRBV7-9 combines with J gene TRBJ2-3; TRBD1 is a possible D gene (5 bases). This CDR3 is 14 amino acids long. Per the germline V gene, CDR1 is SEHNR and CDR2 is FQNEAQ (reference sequence). V gave up 1 base and J gave up 6 bases, with 11 bases separating them. The CDR3 bases are TGTGCCAGCAGCTTAGGGGTAGGGGCGGATACGCAGTATTTT. Translated: CASSLGVGADTQYF.

This chain connects TRBV19 to TRBJ2-7, with D unresolved. The ends were cut back, 6 bases at V and 3 bases at J, with 12 bases in the middle. This CDR3 region has 13 residues. Per the germline V gene, CDR1 is LNHDA and CDR2 is SQIVND (reference sequence). The CDR3 bases are TGTGCCAGTAGCACGACTCGACTCTACGAGCAGTACTTC. Protein product: CASSTTRLYEQYF.